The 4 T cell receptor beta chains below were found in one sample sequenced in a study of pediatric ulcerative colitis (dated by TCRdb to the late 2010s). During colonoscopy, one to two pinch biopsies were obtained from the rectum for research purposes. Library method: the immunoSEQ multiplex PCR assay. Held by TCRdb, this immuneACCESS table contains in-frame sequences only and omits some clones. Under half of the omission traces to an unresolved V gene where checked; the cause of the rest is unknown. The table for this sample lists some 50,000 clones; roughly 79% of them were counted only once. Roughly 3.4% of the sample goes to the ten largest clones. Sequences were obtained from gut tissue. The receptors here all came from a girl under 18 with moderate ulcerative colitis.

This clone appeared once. CDR3: CASSEAWEPFNEQFF. The CDR3 DNA reads TGTGCCAGCAGTGAAGCGTGGGAGCCATTCAATGAGCAGTTCTTC. The genes are TRBV6-1 and TRBJ2-1; D may be TRBD2 (5 bases). V lost 0 bases, J lost 6 bases, and 12 bases lay in between. Germline lookup yields CDR1 MNHNS and CDR2 SASEGT. This CDR3 comprises 15 residues.

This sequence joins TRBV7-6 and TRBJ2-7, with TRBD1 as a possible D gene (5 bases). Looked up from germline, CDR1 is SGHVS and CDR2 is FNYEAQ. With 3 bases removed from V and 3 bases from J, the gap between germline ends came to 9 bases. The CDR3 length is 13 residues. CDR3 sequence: CASSLIDSYEQYF. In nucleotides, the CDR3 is TGTGCCAGCAGCTTGATTGACAGCTACGAGCAGTACTTC.

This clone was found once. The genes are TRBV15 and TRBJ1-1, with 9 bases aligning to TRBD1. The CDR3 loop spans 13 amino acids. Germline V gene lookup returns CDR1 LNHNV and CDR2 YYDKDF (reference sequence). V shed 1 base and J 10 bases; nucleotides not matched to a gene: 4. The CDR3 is CATSRGGQGRAFF. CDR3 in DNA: TGTGCCACCAGCAGAGGGGGACAGGGAAGAGCTTTCTTT.

The CDR3 here is CASSFTGGNLNEKLFF. In DNA form, the CDR3 reads TGTGCCAGCAGTTTTACAGGGGGGAACCTTAATGAAAAACTGTTTTTT. The chain recombines TRBV27 with TRBJ1-4; 8 positions agree with TRBD1. Trimming took 3 bases from V and 4 from J; bases not matched to a gene: 7. This CDR3 contains 16 residues. Germline CDR1 reads MNHEY; CDR2 reads SMNVEV (reference sequence). Full variable domain (remainder filled in from reference TRBV27 and TRBJ1-4): EAQVTQNPRYLITVTGKKLTVTCSQNMNHEYMSWYRQDPGLGLRQIYYSMNVEVTDKGDVPEGYKVSRKEKRNFPLILESPSPNQTSLYFCASSFTGGNLNEKLFFGSGTQLSVL.